This T cell receptor beta chain is from a study of cytomegalovirus exposure and HLA in healthy donors. PCR amplification relied on 60 Vbeta primers (plus 13 Jbeta primers). Here immunoSEQ multiplex PCR was the method, and the copy in TCRdb shows in-frame clones only, minus some. The sample has fewer than 250,000 clones, 60% to 80% seen once; the top ten hold roughly 2.1%. The CDR3 extends over 13 amino acids. V lost 2 bases to trimming and J lost 3 bases, with 6 bases between them. CDR1 is SGHDN, CDR2 FVKESK, per germline. Study conclusions and caveats: Published work reported that the classifier diagnosed cytomegalovirus status with high specificity and sensitivity. Some V segments, TRBV6-2 and TRBV6-3 among them, were indistinguishable and were therefore excluded.

Concerning this clone: Its antigen is unknown.

V and J are TRBV14 and TRBJ2-3, with D perhaps TRBD1 (5 bases). Material: PBMCs. The clonotype originates from a woman aged 25 to 39 in good health and CMV-seropositive. CDR3 nucleotides: TGTGCCAGCAGCCAATGGACAACAGATACGCAGTATTTT. Encoded protein: CASSQWTTDTQYF.